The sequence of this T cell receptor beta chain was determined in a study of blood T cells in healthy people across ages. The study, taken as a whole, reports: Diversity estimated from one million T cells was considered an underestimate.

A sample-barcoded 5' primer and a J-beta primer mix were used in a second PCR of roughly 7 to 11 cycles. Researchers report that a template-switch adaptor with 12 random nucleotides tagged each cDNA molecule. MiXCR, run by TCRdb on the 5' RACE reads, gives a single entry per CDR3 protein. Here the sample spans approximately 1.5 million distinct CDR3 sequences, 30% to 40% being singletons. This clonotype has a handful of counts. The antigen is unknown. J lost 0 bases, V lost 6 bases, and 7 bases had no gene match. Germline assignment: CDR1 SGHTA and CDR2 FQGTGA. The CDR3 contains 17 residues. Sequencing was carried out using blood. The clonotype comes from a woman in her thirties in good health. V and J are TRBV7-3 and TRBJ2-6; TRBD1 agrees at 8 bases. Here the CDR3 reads CASRGQDGTSGANVLTF. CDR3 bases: TGTGCCAGCAGGGGACAGGACGGTACCTCTGGGGCCAACGTCCTGACTTTC.